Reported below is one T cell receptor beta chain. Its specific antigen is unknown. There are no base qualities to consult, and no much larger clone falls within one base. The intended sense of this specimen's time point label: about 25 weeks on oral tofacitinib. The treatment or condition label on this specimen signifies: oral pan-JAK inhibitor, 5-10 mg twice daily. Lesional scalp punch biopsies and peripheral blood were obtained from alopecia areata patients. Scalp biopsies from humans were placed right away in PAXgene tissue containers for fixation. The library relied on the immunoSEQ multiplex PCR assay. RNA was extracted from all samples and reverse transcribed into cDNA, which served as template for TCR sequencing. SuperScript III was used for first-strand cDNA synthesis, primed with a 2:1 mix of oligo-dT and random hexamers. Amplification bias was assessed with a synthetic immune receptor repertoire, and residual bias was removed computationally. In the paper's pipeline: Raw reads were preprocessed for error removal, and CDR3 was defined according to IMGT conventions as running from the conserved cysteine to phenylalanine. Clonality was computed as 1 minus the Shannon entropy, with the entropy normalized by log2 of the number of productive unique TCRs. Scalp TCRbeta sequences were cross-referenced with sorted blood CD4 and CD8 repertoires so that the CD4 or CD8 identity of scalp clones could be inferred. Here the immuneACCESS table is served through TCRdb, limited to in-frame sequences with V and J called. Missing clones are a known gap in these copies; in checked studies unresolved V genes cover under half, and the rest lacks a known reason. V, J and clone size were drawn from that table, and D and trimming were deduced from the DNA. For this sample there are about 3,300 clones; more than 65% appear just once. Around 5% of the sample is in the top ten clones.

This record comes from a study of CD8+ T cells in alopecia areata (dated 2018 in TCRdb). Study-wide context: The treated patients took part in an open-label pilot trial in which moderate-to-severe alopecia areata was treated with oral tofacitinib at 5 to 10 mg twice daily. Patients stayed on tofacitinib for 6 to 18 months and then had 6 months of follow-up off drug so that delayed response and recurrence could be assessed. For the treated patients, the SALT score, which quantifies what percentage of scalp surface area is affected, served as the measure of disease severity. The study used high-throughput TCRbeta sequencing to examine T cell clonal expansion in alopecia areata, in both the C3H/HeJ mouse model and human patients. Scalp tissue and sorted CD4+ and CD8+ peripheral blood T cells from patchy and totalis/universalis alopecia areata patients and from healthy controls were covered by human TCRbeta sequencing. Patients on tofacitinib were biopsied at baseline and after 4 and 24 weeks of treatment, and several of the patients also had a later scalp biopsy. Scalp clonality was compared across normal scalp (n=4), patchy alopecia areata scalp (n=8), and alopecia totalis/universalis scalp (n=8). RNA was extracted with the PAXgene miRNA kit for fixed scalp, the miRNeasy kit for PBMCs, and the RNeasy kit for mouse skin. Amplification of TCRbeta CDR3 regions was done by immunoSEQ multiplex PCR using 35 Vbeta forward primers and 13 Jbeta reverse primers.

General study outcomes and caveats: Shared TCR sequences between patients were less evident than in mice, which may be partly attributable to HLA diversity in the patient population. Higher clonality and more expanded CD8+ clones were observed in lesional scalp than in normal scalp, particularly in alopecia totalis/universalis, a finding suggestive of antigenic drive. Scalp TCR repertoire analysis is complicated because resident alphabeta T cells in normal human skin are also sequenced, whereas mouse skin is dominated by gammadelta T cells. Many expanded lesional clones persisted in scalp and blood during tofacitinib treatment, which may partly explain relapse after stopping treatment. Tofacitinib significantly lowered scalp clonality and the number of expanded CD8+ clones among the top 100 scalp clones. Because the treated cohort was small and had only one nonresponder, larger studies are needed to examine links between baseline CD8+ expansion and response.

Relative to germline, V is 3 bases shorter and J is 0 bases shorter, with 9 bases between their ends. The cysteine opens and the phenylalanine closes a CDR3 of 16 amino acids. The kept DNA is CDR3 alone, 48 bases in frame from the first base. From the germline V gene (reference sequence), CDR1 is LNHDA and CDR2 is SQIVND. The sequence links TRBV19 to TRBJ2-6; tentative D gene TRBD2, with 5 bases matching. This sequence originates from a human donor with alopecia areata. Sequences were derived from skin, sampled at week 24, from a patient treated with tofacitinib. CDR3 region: CASSIPDFSGANVLTF. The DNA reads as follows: TGTGCCAGTAGTATTCCGGACTTCTCTGGGGCCAACGTCCTGACTTTC. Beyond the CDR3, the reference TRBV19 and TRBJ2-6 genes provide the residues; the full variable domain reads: DGGITQSPKYLFRKEGQNVTLSCEQNLNHDAMYWYRQDPGQGLRLIYYSQIVNDFQKGDIAEGYSVSREKKESFPLTVTSAQKNPTAFYLCASSIPDFSGANVLTFGAGSRLTVL.